Listed below are T cell receptor beta chains from one sample, sequenced in a study of control samples from healthy donors and cancer patients. This table comes from immunoSEQ multiplex PCR, and its TCRdb copy is limited to in-frame clones, with some not included. Altogether around 17,000 clones are present, about 89% being singletons, with the ten largest covering around 30%. Sequenced input: PBMCs. Receptors originate from a man aged 55 to 70 with head and neck cancer. The CDR3 runs from the conserved cysteine through the conserved F or W. The D gene is left open where the match is weak. The size entry is marked missing in some rows and otherwise reads once, few, many or a size class.

v_call	j_call	clone_size	d_call	cdr3_nt	cdr3_aa
TRBV14	TRBJ2-7	-	-	TGTGCCAGCAGCCAACCCGACTTGGGGCGGCACGAGCAGTACTTC	CASSQPDLGRHEQYF
TRBV4-1	TRBJ2-7	-	TRBD1	TGCGCCAGCAGCCAATCCCTCGGGACAGGGAGCTACGAGCAGTACTTC	CASSQSLGTGSYEQYF
TRBV2	TRBJ1-5	-	TRBD1	TGTGCCAGCATGGGACAGGGGACGAGCAATCAGCCCCAGCATTTT	CASMGQGTSNQPQHF
TRBV9	TRBJ2-2	few	TRBD2	TGTGCCAGCGGAGTCACCCGAGGACTAGCGGGGGCCGGGGAGCTGTTTTTT	CASGVTRGLAGAGELFF
TRBV25-1	TRBJ2-4	-	-	TGTGCCAGCAGTAGGGGTGGCAAAAACATTCAGTACTTC	CASSRGGKNIQYF
TRBV29-1	TRBJ2-3	-	-	TGCAGCGCAGCCGCCCCCTACACAGATACGCAGTATTTT	CSAAAPYTDTQYF
TRBV6-1	TRBJ1-6	-	-	TGTGCCAGCAGCGAACCCGGGCTTCGATATAATTCACCCCTCCACTTT	CASSEPGLRYNSPLHF
TRBV5-1	TRBJ2-7	-	TRBD1	TGCGCCAGCAGCTTGCAACAGGGGGACGAGCAGTACTTC	CASSLQQGDEQYF
TRBV5-1	TRBJ1-4	-	-	TGCGCCAGCAGTACCGGGACTTCGGGGGAAAAACTGTTTTTT	CASSTGTSGEKLFF
TRBV6-1	TRBJ1-1	-	-	TGTGCCAGCAGTGGTGAAAGGGTCGTGGTGAACACTGAAGCTTTCTTT	CASSGERVVVNTEAFF
TRBV9	TRBJ2-7	-	TRBD1	TGTGCCAGCAGCGTAGGGTGGACAGGGGTTTCGCACGAGCAGTACTTC	CASSVGWTGVSHEQYF
TRBV3-1/TRBV3-2	TRBJ2-2	-	-	TGTGCCAGCAGCCTGAACACCGGGGAGCTGTTTTTT	CASSLNTGELFF
TRBV7-9	TRBJ1-3	few	TRBD1	TGTGCCAGCAGAGGACAGGGGCCTGGAAACACCATATATTTT	CASRGQGPGNTIYF
TRBV29-1	TRBJ1-4	-	-	TGCAGCGTAGGGGGATACTCAACTAATGAAAAACTGTTTTTT	CSVGGYSTNEKLFF
TRBV4-1	TRBJ1-4	-	-	TGCGCCAGCAGCCAAGTTTATTGGGTGAGGAAACTGTTTTTT	CASSQVYWVRKLFF
TRBV7-8	TRBJ2-3	-	TRBD2	TGTGCCAGCAGCTTGGTCCTAGCGGGGGGCGGCACAGATACGCAGTATTTT	CASSLVLAGGGTDTQYF
TRBV14	TRBJ2-7	-	-	TGTGCCAGCAGCCCCTCGGCCTACGAGCAGTACTTC	CASSPSAYEQYF
TRBV18	TRBJ2-6	few	-	TGTGCCAGCTCACCACCTTCCGGGGCCAACGTCCTGACTTTC	CASSPPSGANVLTF
TRBV28	TRBJ1-3	-	-	TGTGCCAGCAGTTTGTGGGGCTCTGGAAACACCATATATTTT	CASSLWGSGNTIYF
TRBV7-9	TRBJ2-7	once	TRBD2	TGTGCCAGCAGCTTAAGTCGGGGGGAGTTGGGCGAGCAGTACTTC	CASSLSRGELGEQYF
TRBV3-1/TRBV3-2	TRBJ2-5	-	-	TGTGCCAGCAGCGACGGGAATTTCCGCGGGGAGACCCAGTACTTC	CASSDGNFRGETQYF
TRBV2	TRBJ1-5	-	-	TGTGCCAGCAGTGGAATCTTAAGCAATCAGCCCCAGCATTTT	CASSGILSNQPQHF
TRBV4-2	TRBJ2-5	-	-	TGTGCCAGCAGCCAGGCCTTAACGGCGGTGGGGGGGCTGAAGACCCAGTACTTC	CASSQALTAVGGLKTQYF
TRBV3-1/TRBV3-2	TRBJ2-6	once	-	TGTGCCAGCAGCCAAGATAATTTCGCACCCGGGGCCAACGTCCTGACTTTC	CASSQDNFAPGANVLTF
TRBV5-1	TRBJ1-4	once	-	TGCGCCAGCAGCTTCTCAGGGTCTAATGAAAAACTGTTTTTT	CASSFSGSNEKLFF
TRBV7-8	TRBJ2-5	once	-	TGTGCCAGCAGCACTCGTGGGCAAGGGGAGACCCAGTACTTC	CASSTRGQGETQYF
TRBV11-3	TRBJ1-2	-	-	TGTGCCAGCAGCTTAGAAGGGGGGAATGGCTACACCTTC	CASSLEGGNGYTF
TRBV6-5	TRBJ1-6	-	-	TGTGCCAGCAACCAAGGGTATAATTCACCCCTCCACTTT	CASNQGYNSPLHF
TRBV15	TRBJ2-5	-	-	TGTGCCACCAGCAGAGATCGGTCCGGAGCAGGGGAGACCCAGTACTTC	CATSRDRSGAGETQYF
TRBV6-6	TRBJ2-5	-	TRBD2	TGTGCCAGCAGTACGGGACTAATGGGAGAGACCCAGTACTTC	CASSTGLMGETQYF
TRBV6-1	TRBJ1-5	few	-	TGTGCCAGCAGTGAAGCGAATGGCAACAATCAGCCCCAGCATTTT	CASSEANGNNQPQHF
TRBV11-2	TRBJ2-3	-	TRBD1	TGTGCCAGCAGCTTCAGGCACAGGGGATTGGATACGCAGTATTTT	CASSFRHRGLDTQYF